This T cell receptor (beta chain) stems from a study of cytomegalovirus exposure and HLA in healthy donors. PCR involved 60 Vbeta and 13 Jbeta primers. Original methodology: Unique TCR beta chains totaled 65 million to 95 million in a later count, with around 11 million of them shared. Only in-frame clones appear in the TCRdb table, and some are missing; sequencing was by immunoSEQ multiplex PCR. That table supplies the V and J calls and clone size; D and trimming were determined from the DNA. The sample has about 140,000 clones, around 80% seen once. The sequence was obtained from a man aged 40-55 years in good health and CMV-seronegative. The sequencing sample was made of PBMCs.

CDR3 protein: CASSQRQLQETQYF. Written as DNA, the CDR3 is TGTGCCAGCAGCCAAAGACAGCTACAAGAGACCCAGTACTTC. V is TRBV14 and J is TRBJ2-5, with D possibly TRBD1 on 5 matching bases. Germline V CDR1 and CDR2: SGHDN, FVKESK. Trimming stripped 2 bases from V and 2 bases from J, with 9 bases between. This CDR3 is built from 14 residues.